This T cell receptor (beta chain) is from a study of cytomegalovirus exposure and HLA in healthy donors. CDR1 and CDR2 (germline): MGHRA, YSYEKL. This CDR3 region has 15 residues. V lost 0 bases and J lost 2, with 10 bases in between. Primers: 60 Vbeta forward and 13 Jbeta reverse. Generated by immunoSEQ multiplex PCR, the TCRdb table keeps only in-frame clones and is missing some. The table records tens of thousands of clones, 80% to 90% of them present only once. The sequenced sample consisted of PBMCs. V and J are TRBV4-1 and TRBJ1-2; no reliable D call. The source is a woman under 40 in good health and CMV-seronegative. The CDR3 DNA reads TGCGCCAGCAGCCAAGACATAGCCCCAAACTATGGCTACACCTTC. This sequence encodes CASSQDIAPNYGYTF.